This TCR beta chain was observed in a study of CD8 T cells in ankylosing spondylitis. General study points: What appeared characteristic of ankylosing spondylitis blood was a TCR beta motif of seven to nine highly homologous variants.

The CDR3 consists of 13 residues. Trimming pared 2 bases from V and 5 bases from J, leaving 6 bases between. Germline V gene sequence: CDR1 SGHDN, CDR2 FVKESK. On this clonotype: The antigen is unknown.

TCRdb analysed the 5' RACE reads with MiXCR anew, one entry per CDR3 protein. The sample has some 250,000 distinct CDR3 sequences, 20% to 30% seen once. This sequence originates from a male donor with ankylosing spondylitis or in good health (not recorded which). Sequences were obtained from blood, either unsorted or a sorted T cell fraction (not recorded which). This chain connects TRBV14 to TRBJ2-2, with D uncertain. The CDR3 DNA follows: TGTGCCAGCAGCCAACTGCGGACCGGGGAGCTGTTTTTT. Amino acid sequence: CASSQLRTGELFF.